These T cell receptor beta chains were read from a single sample in a study of blood T cell repertoires in COVID-19. Only in-frame clones appear in the TCRdb table, and some are missing; sequencing was by immunoSEQ multiplex PCR. The sample lists 65,000 or so clones, about nine tenths occurring once. Sequencing used peripheral blood. The receptors come from a human donor with acute or convalescent COVID-19. The donor label of this sample is uncertain. The conserved cysteine and the conserved F or W are not part of the CDR3 here. The listing skips clone size in some rows; elsewhere it reads once, few, many or a size class.

TRBV28	TRBJ1-5	once	ASRLQGGANQPQH
TRBV3-1/TRBV3-2	TRBJ2-3	NA	ASSPEARGAGSSDTQY
TRBV29-1	TRBJ2-1	NA	SVEGGSGRFSEQF
TRBV2	TRBJ1-3	NA	ASRLNGESSGNTIY
TRBV6-5	TRBJ2-1	NA	ASSRDRDLYEQF
TRBV28	TRBJ1-3	NA	ASSSLGDRGRNTIY
TRBV7-9	TRBJ2-1	NA	ASSPGLAGDSYNEQF
TRBV10-3	TRBJ1-3	NA	AISDPGAGLLNTIY
TRBV18	TRBJ1-1	NA	ASSPTNTEAF
TRBV9	TRBJ2-3	NA	ASSAGGVDTQY
TRBV27	TRBJ1-1	NA	ASSFSGTGSTEAF
TRBV29-1	TRBJ2-1	NA	SVSGTGTSSYNEQF
TRBV7-9	TRBJ2-1	few	ASSLSGQGTDEQF
TRBV7-9	TRBJ2-5	NA	ASSLARAGGARQETQY
TRBV2	TRBJ1-2	NA	ASRATNYGYT
TRBV5-1	TRBJ2-6	NA	ASSLMTGGGGANVLT
TRBV30	TRBJ2-5	NA	AWSWGLAGNQETQY
TRBV30	TRBJ1-2	NA	AGEEQTG
TRBV5-4	TRBJ1-3	NA	ASSSTQGARGNTIY
TRBV5-1	TRBJ1-1	NA	ASSLLGEGTEAF
TRBV11-2	TRBJ2-3	NA	ASSPLGGRTKHHTDTQY
TRBV28	TRBJ1-1	NA	ASSLGTGGHTEAF
TRBV28	TRBJ1-4	NA	ASSLPTGANEKLF
TRBV18	TRBJ2-7	NA	ASLEGAGDEQY
TRBV19	TRBJ1-5	NA	ASSIDNRGSNQPQH
TRBV11-2	TRBJ2-5	NA	ASSLGALETQY
TRBV18	TRBJ2-2	NA	ASSQGGGTGELF
TRBV4-1	TRBJ2-6	NA	ASSPTTTSSGANVLT
TRBV18	TRBJ1-2	few	ASSLPGYGYT
TRBV7-3	TRBJ2-2	NA	ASSTYGLAGPDGELF
TRBV7-9	TRBJ2-1	NA	ASSVQNEQF
TRBV9	TRBJ2-1	NA	ASRRQGGNEQF
TRBV12-3/TRBV12-4	TRBJ2-2	NA	ASSSRSAGELF
TRBV4-1	TRBJ2-1	NA	ASSLARTSGREDEQF
TRBV24-1	TRBJ2-5	NA	ATSVQGGTETQY
TRBV6-6	TRBJ1-4	NA	ASSWMGAEKLF
TRBV11-2	TRBJ2-5	NA	ASSIPPGLETQY
TRBV10-2	TRBJ2-3	NA	ASRDAGGLTDTQY
TRBV28	TRBJ2-1	NA	ASSFIQGGYNEQF
TRBV24-1	TRBJ1-5	NA	ATSDHGTGSNQPQH
TRBV7-2	TRBJ2-1	NA	ASSLGGRTGEQF
TRBV7-9	TRBJ1-2	NA	ASSLWAGEGYT
TRBV9	TRBJ1-1	NA	ASSVFSGTINTEAF
TRBV19	TRBJ2-7	few	ASSLGTSAYEQY
TRBV10-1	TRBJ1-1	once	ASSPDRLNTEAF
TRBV6-4	TRBJ2-2	NA	ASSPGLAGFTGELF
TRBV28	TRBJ1-2	NA	AILAGRNGYT
TRBV6-5	TRBJ1-4	NA	ASRRATNEKLF
TRBV19	TRBJ1-6	NA	ASSTQTSNSPLH
TRBV7-2	TRBJ1-1	NA	ASSSETAMNTEAF
TRBV18	TRBJ1-1	NA	ASSGQGVLGNTEAF
TRBV4-1	TRBJ2-7	NA	ASSQAVSYEQY
TRBV11-1	TRBJ1-6	NA	ASSFGGIGNSPLH
TRBV3-1/TRBV3-2	TRBJ2-1	NA	ASSQELAGNNEQF
TRBV5-1	TRBJ2-2	NA	ASSLGSLAGAGELF
TRBV5-1	TRBJ1-5	few	ASSLDSFRNQPQH
TRBV28	TRBJ2-3	NA	ASSFQGGGASTDTQY
TRBV21-1	TRBJ1-1	NA	ASSKGPRGTPGKRTEAF
TRBV30	TRBJ2-6	NA	AWSVQGGANVLT